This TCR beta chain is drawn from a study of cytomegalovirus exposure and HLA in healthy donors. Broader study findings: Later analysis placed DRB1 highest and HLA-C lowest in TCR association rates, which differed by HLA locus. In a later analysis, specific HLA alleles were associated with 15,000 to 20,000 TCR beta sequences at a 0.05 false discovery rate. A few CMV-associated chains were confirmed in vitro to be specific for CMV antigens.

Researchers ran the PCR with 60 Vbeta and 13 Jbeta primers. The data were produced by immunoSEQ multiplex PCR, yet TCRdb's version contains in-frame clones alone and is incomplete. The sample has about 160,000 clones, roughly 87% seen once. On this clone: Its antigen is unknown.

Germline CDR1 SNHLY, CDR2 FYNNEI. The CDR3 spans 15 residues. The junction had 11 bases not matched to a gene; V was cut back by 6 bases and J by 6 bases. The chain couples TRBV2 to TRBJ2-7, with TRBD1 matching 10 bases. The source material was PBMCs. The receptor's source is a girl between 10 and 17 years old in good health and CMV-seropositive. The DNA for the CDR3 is TGTGCCAGCAGCCAGGATGGACAGGGGGAAGGCGAGCAGTACTTC. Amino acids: CASSQDGQGEGEQYF.